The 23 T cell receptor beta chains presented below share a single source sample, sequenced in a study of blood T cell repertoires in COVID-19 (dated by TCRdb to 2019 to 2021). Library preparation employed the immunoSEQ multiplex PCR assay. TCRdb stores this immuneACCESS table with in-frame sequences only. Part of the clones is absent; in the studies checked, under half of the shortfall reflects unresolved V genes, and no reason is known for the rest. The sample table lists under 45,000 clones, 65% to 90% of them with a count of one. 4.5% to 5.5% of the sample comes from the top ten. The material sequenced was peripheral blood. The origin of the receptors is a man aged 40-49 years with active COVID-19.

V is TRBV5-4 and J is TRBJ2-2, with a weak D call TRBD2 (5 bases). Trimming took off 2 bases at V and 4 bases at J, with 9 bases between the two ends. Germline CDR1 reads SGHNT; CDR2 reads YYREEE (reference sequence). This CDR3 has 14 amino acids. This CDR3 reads CASSFGVATGELFF. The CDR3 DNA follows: TGTGCCAGCAGCTTCGGGGTGGCCACCGGGGAGCTGTTTTTT.

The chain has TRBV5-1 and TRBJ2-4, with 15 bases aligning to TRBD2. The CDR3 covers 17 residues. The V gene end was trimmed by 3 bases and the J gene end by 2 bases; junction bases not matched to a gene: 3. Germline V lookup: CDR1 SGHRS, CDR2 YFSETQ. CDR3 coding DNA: TGCGCCAGCAGCTGGGGACTAGCGGGAGGATCCAAAAACATTCAGTACTTC. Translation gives CASSWGLAGGSKNIQYF. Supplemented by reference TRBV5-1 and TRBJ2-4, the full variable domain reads KAGVTQTPRYLIKTRGQQVTLSCSPISGHRSVSWYQQTPGQGLQFLFEYFSETQRNKGNFPGRFSGRQFSNSRSEMNVSTLELGDSALYLCASSWGLAGGSKNIQYFGAGTRLSVL.

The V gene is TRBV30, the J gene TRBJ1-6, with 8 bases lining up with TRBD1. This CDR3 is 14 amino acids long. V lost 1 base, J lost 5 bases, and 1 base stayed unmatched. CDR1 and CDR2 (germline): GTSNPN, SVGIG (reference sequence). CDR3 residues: CAWSGGQDNSPLHF. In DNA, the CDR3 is TGTGCCTGGAGTGGGGGACAGGATAATTCACCCCTCCACTTT.

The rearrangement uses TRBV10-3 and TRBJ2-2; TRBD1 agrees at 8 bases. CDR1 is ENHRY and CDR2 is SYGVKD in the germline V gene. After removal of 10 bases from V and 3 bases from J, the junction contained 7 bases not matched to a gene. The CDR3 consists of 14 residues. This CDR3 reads CATCRGQDTGELFF. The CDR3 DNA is TGTGCCACGTGCAGGGGGCAGGACACCGGGGAGCTGTTTTTT.

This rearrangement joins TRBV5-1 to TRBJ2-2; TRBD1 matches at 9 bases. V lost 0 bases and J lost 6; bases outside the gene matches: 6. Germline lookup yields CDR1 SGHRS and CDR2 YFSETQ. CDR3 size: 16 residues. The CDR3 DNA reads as TGCGCCAGCAGCTTGGCAGACAGGGGGACTGCCGGGGAGCTGTTTTTT. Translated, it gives CASSLADRGTAGELFF.

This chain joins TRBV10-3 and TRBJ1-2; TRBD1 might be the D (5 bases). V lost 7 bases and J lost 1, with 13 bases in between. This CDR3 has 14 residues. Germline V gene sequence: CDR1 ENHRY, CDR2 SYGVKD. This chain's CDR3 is CAIKGARSNYGYTF. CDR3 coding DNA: TGTGCCATCAAAGGGGCACGGAGTAACTATGGCTACACCTTC.

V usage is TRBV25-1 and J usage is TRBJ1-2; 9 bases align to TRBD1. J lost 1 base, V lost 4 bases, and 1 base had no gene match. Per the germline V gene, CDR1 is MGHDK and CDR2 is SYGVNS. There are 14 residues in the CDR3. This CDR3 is CASSGDRVNYGYTF. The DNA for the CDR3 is TGTGCCAGCAGTGGGGACAGGGTTAACTATGGCTACACCTTC.

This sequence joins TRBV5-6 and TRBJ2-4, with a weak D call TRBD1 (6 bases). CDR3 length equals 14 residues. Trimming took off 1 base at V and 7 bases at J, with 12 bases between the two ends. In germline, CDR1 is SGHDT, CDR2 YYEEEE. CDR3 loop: CASSLWQGRNIQYF. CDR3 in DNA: TGTGCCAGCAGCTTGTGGCAGGGGCGGAACATTCAGTACTTC.

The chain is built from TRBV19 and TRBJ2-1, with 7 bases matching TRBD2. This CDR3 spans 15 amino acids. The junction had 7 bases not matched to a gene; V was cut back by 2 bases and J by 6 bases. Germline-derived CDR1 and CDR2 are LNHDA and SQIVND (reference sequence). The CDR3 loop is CASSINRGLLNEQFF. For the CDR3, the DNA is TGTGCCAGTAGTATAAATAGGGGACTACTCAATGAGCAGTTCTTC.

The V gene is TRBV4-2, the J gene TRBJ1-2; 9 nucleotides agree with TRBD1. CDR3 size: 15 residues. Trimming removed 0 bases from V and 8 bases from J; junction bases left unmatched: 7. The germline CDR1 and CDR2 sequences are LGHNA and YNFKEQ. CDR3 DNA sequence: TGTGCCAGCAGCCAAGAGGGTCGACAGGGGGACGGCTACACCTTC. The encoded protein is CASSQEGRQGDGYTF.

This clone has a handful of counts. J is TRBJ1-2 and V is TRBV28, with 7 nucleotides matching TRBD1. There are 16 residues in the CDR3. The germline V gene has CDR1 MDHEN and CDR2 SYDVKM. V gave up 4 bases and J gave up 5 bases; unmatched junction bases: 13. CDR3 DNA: TGTGCCAGCAGTTCACCTACAGGGGCCCGCGGGTATGGCTACACCTTC. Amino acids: CASSSPTGARGYGYTF.

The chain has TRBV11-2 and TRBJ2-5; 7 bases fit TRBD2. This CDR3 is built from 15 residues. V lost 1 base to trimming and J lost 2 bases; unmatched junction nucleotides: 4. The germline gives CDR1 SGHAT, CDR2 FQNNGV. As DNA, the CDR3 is TGTGCCAGCAGCTTAGGCGCGGGAGAGCAAGAGACCCAGTACTTC. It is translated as CASSLGAGEQETQYF.

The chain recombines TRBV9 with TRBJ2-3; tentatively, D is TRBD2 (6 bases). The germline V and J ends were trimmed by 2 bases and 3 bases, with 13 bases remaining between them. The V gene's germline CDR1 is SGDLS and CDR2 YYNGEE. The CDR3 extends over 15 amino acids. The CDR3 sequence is CASSVSGAGTDTQYF. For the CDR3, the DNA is TGTGCCAGCAGCGTTAGCGGAGCAGGGACAGATACGCAGTATTTT. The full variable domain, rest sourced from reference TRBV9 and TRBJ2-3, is DSGVTQTPKHLITATGQRVTLRCSPRSGDLSVYWYQQSLDQGLQFLIQYYNGEERAKGNILERFSAQQFPDLHSELNLSSLELGDSALYFCASSVSGAGTDTQYFGPGTRLTVL.

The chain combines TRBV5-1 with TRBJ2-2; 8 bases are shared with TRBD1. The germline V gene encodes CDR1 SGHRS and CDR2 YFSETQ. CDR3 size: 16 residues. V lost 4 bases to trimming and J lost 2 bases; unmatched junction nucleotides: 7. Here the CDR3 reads CASSARGQGNTGELFF. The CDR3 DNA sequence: TGCGCCAGCAGCGCCCGCGGACAGGGAAACACCGGGGAGCTGTTTTTT.

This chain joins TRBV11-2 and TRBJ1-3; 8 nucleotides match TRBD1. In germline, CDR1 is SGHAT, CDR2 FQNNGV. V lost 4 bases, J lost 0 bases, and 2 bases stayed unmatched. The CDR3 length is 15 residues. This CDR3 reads CASSWGQASGNTIYF. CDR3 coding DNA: TGTGCCAGCAGCTGGGGACAGGCCTCTGGAAACACCATATATTTT.

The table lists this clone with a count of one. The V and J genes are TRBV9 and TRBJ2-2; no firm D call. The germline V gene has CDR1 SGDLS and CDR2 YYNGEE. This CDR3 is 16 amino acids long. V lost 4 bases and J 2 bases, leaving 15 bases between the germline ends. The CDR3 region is CASSPPGASNTGELFF. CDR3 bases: TGTGCCAGCAGCCCACCCGGAGCGTCCAACACCGGGGAGCTGTTTTTT.

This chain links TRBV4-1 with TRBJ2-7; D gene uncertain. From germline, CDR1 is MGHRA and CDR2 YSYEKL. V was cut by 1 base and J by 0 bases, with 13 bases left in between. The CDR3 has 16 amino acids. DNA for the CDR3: TGCGCCAGCAGCCAAGTATTGGGCTCGCTCTCCTACGAGCAGTACTTC. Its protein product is CASSQVLGSLSYEQYF.

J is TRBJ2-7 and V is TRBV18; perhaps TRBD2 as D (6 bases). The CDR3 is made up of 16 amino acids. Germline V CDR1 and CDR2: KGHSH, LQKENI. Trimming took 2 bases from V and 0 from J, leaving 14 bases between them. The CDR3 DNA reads TGTGCCAGCTCACCATCGGGCGGGACTGGCTCCTACGAGCAGTACTTC. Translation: CASSPSGGTGSYEQYF.

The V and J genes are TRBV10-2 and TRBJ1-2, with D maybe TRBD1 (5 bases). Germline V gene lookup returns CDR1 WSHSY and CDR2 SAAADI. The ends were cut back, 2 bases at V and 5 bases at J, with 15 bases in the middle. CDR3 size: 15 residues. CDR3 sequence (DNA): TGCGCCAGCAGTGAGGGACAACTGATGGGGTATGGCTACACCTTC. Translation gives CASSEGQLMGYGYTF.

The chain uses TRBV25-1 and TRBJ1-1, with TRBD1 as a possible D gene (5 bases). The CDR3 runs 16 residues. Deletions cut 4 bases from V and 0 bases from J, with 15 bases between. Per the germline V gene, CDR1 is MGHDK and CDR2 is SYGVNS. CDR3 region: CASSADPRQMNTEAFF. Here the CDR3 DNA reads TGTGCCAGCAGTGCCGACCCCAGACAGATGAACACTGAAGCTTTCTTT.

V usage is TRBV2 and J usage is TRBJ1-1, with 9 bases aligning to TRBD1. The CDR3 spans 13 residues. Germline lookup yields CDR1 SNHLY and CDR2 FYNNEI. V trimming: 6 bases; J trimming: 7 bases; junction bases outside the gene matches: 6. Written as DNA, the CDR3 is TGTGCCAGCAGACGGGACAGGGAGTTTGAAGCTTTCTTT. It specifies CASRRDREFEAFF.

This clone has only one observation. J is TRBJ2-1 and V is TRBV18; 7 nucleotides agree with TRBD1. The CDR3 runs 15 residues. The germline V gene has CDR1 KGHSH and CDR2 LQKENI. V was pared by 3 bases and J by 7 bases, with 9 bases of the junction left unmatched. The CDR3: CASSPEQGLRNEQFF. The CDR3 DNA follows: TGTGCCAGCTCACCGGAACAGGGGTTGCGGAATGAGCAGTTCTTC. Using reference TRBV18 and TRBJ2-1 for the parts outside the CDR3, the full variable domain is NAGVMQNPRHLVRRRGQEARLRCSPMKGHSHVYWYRQLPEEGLKFMVYLQKENIIDESGMPKERFSAEFPKEGPSILRIQQVVRGDSAAYFCASSPEQGLRNEQFFGPGTRLTVL.

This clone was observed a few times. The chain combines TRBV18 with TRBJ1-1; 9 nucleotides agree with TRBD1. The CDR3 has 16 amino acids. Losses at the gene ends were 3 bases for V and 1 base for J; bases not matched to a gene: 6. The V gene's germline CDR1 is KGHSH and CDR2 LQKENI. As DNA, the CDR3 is TGTGCCAGCTCACCGCTCACAGGGGGCCCGAACACTGAAGCTTTCTTT. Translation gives CASSPLTGGPNTEAFF.